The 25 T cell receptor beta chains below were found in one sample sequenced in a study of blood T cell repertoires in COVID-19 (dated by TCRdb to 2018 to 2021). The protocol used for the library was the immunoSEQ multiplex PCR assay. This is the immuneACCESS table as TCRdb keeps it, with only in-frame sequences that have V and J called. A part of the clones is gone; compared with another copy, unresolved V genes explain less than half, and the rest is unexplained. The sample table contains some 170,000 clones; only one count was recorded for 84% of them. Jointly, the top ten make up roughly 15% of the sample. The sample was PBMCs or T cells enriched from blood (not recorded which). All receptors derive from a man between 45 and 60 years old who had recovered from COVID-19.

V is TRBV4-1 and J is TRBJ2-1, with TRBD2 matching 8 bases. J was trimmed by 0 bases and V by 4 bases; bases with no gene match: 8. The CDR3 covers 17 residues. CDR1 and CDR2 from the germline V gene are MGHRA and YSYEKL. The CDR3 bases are TGCGCCAGCAGCCCTCAGGTAGCGGGGAGCTCCTACAATGAGCAGTTCTTC. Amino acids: CASSPQVAGSSYNEQFF.

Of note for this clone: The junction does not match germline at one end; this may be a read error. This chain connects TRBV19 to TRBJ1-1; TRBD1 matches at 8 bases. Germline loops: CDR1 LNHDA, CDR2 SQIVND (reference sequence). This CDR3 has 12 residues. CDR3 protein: CASSMAGTGGLF. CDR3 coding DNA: TGTGCCAGTAGTATGGCTGGGACAGGCGGTCTGTTT.

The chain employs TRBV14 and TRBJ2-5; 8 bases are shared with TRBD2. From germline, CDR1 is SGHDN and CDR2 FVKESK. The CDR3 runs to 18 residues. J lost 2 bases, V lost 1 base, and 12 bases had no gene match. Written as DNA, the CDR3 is TGTGCCAGCAGCCAAGTGGTAGGCGGGGGGCACCTACAAGAGACCCAGTACTTC. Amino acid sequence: CASSQVVGGGHLQETQYF.

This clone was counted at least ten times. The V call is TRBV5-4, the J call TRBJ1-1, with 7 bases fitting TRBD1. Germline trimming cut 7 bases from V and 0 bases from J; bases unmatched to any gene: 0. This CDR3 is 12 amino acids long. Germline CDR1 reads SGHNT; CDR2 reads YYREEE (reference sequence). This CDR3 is CASQGVNTEAFF. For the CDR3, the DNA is TGTGCCAGCCAGGGGGTGAACACTGAAGCTTTCTTT.

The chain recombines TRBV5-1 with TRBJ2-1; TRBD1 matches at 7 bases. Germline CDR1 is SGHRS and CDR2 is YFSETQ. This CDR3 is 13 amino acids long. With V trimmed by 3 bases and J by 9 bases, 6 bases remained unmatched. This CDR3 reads CASSSETGTEQFF. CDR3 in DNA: TGCGCCAGCAGCTCCGAGACAGGGACTGAGCAGTTCTTC.

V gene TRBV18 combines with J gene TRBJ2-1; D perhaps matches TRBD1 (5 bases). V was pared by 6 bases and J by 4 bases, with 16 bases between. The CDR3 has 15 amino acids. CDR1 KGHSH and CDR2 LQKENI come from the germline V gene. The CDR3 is CASSLSRTQYNEQFF. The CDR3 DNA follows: TGTGCCAGCTCCCTTTCGAGGACACAATACAATGAGCAGTTCTTC.

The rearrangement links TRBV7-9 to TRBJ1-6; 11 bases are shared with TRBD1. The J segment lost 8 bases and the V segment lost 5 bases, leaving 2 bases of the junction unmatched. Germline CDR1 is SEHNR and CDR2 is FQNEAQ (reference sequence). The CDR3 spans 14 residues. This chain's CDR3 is CASSPGQGDSPLHF. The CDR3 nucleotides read TGTGCCAGCAGCCCGGGACAGGGGGATTCACCCCTCCACTTT.

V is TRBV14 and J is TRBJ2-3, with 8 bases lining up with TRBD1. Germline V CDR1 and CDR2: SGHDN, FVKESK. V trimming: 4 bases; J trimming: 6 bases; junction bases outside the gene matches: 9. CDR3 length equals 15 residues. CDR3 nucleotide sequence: TGTGCCAGCAGCCCTGACAGGGGAGCTAGCGATACGCAGTATTTT. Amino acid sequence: CASSPDRGASDTQYF.

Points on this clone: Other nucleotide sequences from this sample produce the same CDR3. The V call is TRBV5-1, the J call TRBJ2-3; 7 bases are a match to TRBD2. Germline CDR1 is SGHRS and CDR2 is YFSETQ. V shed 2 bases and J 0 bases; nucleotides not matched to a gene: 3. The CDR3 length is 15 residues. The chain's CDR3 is CASSFGRGSTDTQYF. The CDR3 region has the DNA TGCGCCAGCAGCTTTGGGCGGGGGAGCACAGATACGCAGTATTTT.

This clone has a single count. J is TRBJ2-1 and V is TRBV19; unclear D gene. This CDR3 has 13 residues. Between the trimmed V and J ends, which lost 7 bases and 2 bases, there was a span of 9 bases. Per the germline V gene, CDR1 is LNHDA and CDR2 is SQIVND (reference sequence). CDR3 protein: CASTADAYNEQFF. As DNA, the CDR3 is TGTGCCAGTACTGCGGATGCCTACAATGAGCAGTTCTTC.

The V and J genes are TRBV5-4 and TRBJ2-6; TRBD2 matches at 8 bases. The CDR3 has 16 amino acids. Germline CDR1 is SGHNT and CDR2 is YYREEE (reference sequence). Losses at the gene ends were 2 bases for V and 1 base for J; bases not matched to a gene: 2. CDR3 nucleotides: TGTGCCAGCAGCTTTCCTAGCGGGTCTGGGGCCAACGTCCTGACTTTC. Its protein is CASSFPSGSGANVLTF.

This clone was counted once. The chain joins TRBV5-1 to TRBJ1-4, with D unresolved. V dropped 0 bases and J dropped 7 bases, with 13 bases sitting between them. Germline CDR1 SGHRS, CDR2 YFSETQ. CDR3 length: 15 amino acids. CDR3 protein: CASSLGQEGGEKLFF. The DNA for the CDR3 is TGCGCCAGCAGCTTGGGCCAGGAAGGTGGTGAAAAACTGTTTTTT.

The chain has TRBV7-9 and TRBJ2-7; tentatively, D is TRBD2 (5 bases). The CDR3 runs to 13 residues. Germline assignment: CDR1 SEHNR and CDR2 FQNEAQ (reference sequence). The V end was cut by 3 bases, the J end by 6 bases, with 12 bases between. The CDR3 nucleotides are TGTGCCAGCAGCTTTGTACGGGAAAGCGAGCAGTACTTC. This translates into CASSFVRESEQYF.

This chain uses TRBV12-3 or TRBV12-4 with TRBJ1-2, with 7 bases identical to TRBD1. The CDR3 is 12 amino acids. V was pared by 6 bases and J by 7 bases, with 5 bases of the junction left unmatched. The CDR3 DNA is TGTGCCAGCAGCCTCGGGACAGTTGGCTACACCTTC. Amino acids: CASSLGTVGYTF.

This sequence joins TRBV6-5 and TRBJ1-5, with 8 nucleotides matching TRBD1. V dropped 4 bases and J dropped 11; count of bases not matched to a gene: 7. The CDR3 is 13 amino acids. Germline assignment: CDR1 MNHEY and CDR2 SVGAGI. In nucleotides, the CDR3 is TGTGCCAGCAGTTTGACAGGGGCCGAGGCCCAGCATTTT. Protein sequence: CASSLTGAEAQHF.

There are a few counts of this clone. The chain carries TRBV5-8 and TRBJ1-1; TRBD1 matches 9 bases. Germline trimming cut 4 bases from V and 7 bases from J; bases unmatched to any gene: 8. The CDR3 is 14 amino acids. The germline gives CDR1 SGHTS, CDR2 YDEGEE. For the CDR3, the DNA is TGTGCCAGCAGCCCCAGGGGACAGGGTTTTGAAGCTTTCTTT. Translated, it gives CASSPRGQGFEAFF.

CDR3 sequence (DNA): TGTGCCAGCAGCTTGCCGGGACAGGGGCTCCCTGGAAACACCATATATTTT. This encodes CASSLPGQGLPGNTIYF. The chain couples TRBV7-9 to TRBJ1-3; 10 bases match TRBD1. Trimming removed 3 bases from V and 2 bases from J; junction bases left unmatched: 7. The CDR3 contains 17 residues. Germline V gene lookup returns CDR1 SEHNR and CDR2 FQNEAQ (reference sequence).

Here the CDR3 reads CATSERGSYGYTF. For the CDR3, the DNA is TGTGCCACCAGTGAACGAGGGAGCTATGGCTACACCTTC. The chain employs TRBV24-1 and TRBJ1-2; D uncertain. Germline V CDR1 and CDR2: KGHDR, SFDVKD. V was cut by 4 bases and J by 4 bases, with 9 bases left in between. This CDR3 is built from 13 residues.

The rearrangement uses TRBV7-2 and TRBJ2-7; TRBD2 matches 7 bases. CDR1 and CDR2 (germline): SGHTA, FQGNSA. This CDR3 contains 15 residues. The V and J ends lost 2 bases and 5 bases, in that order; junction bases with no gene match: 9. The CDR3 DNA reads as TGTGCCAGCAGCTTATGGCGCGGGGGAAACGACGAGCAGTACTTC. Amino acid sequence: CASSLWRGGNDEQYF.

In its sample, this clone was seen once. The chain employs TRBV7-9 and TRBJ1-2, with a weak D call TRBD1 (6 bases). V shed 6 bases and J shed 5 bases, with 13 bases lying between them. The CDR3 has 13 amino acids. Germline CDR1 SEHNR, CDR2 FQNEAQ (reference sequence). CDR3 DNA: TGTGCCAGCAGTCCACAGGGAGAGTATGGCTACACCTTC. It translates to CASSPQGEYGYTF.

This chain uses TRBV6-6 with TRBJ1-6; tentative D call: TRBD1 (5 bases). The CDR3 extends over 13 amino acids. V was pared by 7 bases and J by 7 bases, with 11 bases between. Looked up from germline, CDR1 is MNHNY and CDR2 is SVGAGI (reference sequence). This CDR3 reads CASNPQGNSPLHF. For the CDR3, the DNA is TGTGCCAGCAACCCGCAGGGCAATTCACCCCTCCACTTT.

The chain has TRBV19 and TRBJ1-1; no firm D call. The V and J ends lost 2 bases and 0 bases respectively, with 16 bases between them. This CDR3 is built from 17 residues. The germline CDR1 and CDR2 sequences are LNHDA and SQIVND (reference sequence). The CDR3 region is CASSISGRPVMNTEAFF. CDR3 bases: TGTGCCAGTAGTATATCGGGGAGGCCCGTTATGAACACTGAAGCTTTCTTT.

The CDR3 protein is CASSVAPSPSSYEQYF. CDR3 nucleotide sequence: TGTGCCAGCAGCGTAGCTCCTAGCCCGAGCTCCTACGAGCAGTACTTC. The chain combines TRBV9 with TRBJ2-7; TRBD2 might be the D (5 bases). With 0 bases removed from V and 0 bases from J, the gap between germline ends came to 13 bases. Per germline, CDR1 SGDLS and CDR2 YYNGEE. This CDR3 spans 16 amino acids.

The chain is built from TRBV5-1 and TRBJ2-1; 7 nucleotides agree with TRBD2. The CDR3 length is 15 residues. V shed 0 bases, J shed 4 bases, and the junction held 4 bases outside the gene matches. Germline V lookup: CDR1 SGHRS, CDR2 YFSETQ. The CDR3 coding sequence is TGCGCCAGCAGCTTGGGCGGGGGAACGTACAATGAGCAGTTCTTC. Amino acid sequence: CASSLGGGTYNEQFF.

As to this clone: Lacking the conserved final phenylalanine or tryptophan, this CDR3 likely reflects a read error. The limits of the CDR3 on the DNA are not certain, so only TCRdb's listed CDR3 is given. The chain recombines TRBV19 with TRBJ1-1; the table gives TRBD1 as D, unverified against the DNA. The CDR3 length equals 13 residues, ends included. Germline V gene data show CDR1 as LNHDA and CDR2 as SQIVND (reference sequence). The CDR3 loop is CASSTAGTGGEMT.